Below are 16 T cell receptor beta chains sequenced from a single sample in a study of T cells in women clearing cervical HPV infection. Sequencing used immunoSEQ multiplex PCR; TCRdb keeps in-frame clones, though not all of them. The table lists 35,000 to 45,000 clones, with 0.95% to 1.5% in the top ten. The sample taken for sequencing was blood buffy coat. Receptor source: a woman aged 18 to 69 with a cervical HPV16 infection that either progressed to CIN3+ or cleared (not recorded which).

As for this clone: Coverage ceases 3 residues before the CDR3 finishes, and the germline J gene fills in the end. The chain employs TRBV11-2 and TRBJ2-7; 11 bases map to TRBD2. Trimming removed 5 bases from V and 2 bases from J; junction bases left unmatched: 5. The germline gives CDR1 SGHAT, CDR2 FQNNGV. The CDR3 runs 15 residues. This CDR3 reads CASSPGLAGAYEQYF. CDR3 bases read: TGTGCCAGCAGCCCCGGACTAGCGGGCGCCTACGAG.

Remarks on this clone: The read gets to within 3 residues of the CDR3 end, and the germline J gene fills in the rest. The gene calls are TRBV19 and TRBJ1-4; 7 bases map to TRBD1. J was trimmed by 7 bases and V by 6 bases; bases with no gene match: 11. CDR3 length equals 15 residues. From germline, CDR1 is LNHDA and CDR2 SQIVND (reference sequence). Here the CDR3 reads CASSRDRVGGEKLFF. The DNA read from the CDR3 is TGTGCCAGTAGCCGCGACAGGGTGGGGGGTGAAAAA.

For this clone: The read is 3 residues too short to cover the CDR3 end, so that end is filled in from the germline J gene. The rearrangement links TRBV10-3 to TRBJ1-2; tentatively, D is TRBD1 (6 bases). Per the germline V gene, CDR1 is ENHRY and CDR2 is SYGVKD. There are 12 residues in the CDR3. CDR3 DNA, as far as it was read: TGTGCCATCAGTGAGGGGGGCGGGGGC. Translating gives CAISEGGGG. The full-length CDR3 reads as CAISEGGGGYTF.

About this clone: The CDR3 extends 3 residues past the end of the read, so its final part is completed from the germline J gene. The chain links TRBV2 to TRBJ1-1; perhaps TRBD1 as D (6 bases). The germline gives CDR1 SNHLY, CDR2 FYNNEI. The CDR3 extends over 15 amino acids. Partial CDR3 DNA: TGTGCCAGCAGTGAAGCGGGGGCAGAGACCTACGAG. Encoded protein: CASSEAGAETYE. The whole CDR3 protein reads CASSEAGAETYEAFF.

Remarks on this clone: Read sequence stops 3 residues before the CDR3 end, and the germline J gene provides the missing end. V usage is TRBV12-3 or TRBV12-4 and J usage is TRBJ2-7, with 8 bases fitting TRBD1. The CDR3 loop spans 14 amino acids. J lost 4 bases, V lost 6 bases, and 8 bases had no gene match. The DNA read from the CDR3 is TGTGCCAGCAGACAGACAGGGGCCGCTTACGAG. Translated: CASRQTGAAYE. The CDR3 as a whole reads CASRQTGAAYEQYF.

The covered CDR3 bases are TGCAGTGCTTACAGGGGGGTAGGGGAG. Translating it yields CSAYRGVGE. The CDR3 reads in full as CSAYRGVGELFF. V is TRBV20-1 and J is TRBJ2-2; 8 positions match TRBD1. The sequenced fragment ends 3 residues before the CDR3 boundary, so the rest is inferred from the germline J gene. Germline V CDR1 and CDR2: DFQATT, SNEGSKA (reference sequence). The CDR3 has 12 amino acids. The V gene end was trimmed by 5 bases and the J gene end by 8 bases; junction bases not matched to a gene: 4.

As to this clone: The DNA ends 3 residues before the CDR3 does, and the rest of the CDR3 is filled in from the germline J gene. J is TRBJ2-5 and V is TRBV19, with a tentative D call TRBD1 (6 bases). The V and J ends lost 3 bases and 6 bases respectively, with 14 bases between them. CDR3 length equals 14 residues. CDR1 is LNHDA and CDR2 is SQIVND in the germline V gene (reference sequence). CDR3 protein: CASSILRGPKTQYF. The CDR3 bases that were read are TGTGCCAGTAGTATTCTCAGGGGCCCGAAGACC.

The sequenced CDR3 bases are TGTGCCAGCAGTCCAACCCGGTTTCCTTCCTACGAG. Residues: CASSPTRFPSYE. The CDR3 in its entirety is CASSPTRFPSYEQYF. This sequence joins TRBV6-2 or TRBV6-3 and TRBJ2-7; no clear D. The read ends 3 residues before the CDR3 terminus; that terminus is restored from the germline J gene. This CDR3 spans 15 amino acids. Germline V gene lookup returns CDR1 MNHEY and CDR2 SVGEGT. Trimming removed 5 bases from V and 1 base from J, with 15 bases in between.

For this clone: The read gets to within 3 residues of the CDR3 end, and the germline J gene fills in the rest. The chain has TRBV27 and TRBJ1-2, with 7 bases that match TRBD1. The CDR3 contains 13 residues. CDR1 MNHEY and CDR2 SMNVEV come from the germline V gene (reference sequence). CDR3 DNA, as far as it was read: TGTGCCAGCAGTTTAGTGACAGGGCGCGGC. Its translation: CASSLVTGRG. The CDR3 as a whole reads CASSLVTGRGYTF.

About this clone itself: Sequencing ends 3 residues short of the CDR3 end; the germline J gene provides the rest. The chain employs TRBV29-1 and TRBJ2-7; the match to TRBD1 covers 9 bases. J lost 5 bases, V lost 0 bases, and 8 bases had no gene match. Germline values: CDR1 SQVTM, CDR2 ANQGSEA. The CDR3 totals 15 residues. CDR3 bases read: TGCAGCGTTGAAGATTGGGGACAGGGAAACGACGAG. It translates to CSVEDWGQGNDE. The entire CDR3 protein is CSVEDWGQGNDEQYF.

Details on this clone: The read stops 3 residues short of the end of the CDR3; the missing end is completed from the germline J gene. The V gene is TRBV6-2 or TRBV6-3, the J gene TRBJ2-7; D unresolved. V was cut by 6 bases and J by 6 bases, with 6 bases left in between. From germline, CDR1 is MNHEY and CDR2 SVGEGT. This CDR3 comprises 10 residues. CDR3 DNA (partial): TGTGCCAGCAGCCGAGGCGAG. Its protein is CASSRGE. The full CDR3 is CASSRGEQYF.

Concerning this clone itself: The read gets to within 3 residues of the CDR3 end, and the germline J gene fills in the rest. V usage is TRBV30 and J usage is TRBJ2-4, with 7 bases matching TRBD1. The CDR3 runs 15 residues. Germline V gene sequence: CDR1 GTSNPN, CDR2 SVGIG (reference sequence). CDR3 sequence reads: CAWSVGQVTNYGQYF. The sequenced part of the CDR3 DNA is TGTGCCTGGAGTGTAGGACAGGTTACCAACTATGGT.

Of note for this clone: The read gets to within 3 residues of the CDR3 end, and the germline J gene fills in the rest. The gene calls are TRBV7-6 and TRBJ1-2; a weak D match, TRBD1 (6 bases). This CDR3 region has 14 residues. Deletions cut 5 bases from V and 7 bases from J, with 17 bases between. Per germline, CDR1 SGHVS and CDR2 FNYEAQ. The sequenced part of the CDR3 DNA is TGTGCCAGCAGCACACAACAGGGTCAAGGTGGC. Encoded protein: CASSTQQGQGG. The full-length CDR3 reads as CASSTQQGQGGYTF.

Comments on this clone: The CDR3 is cut off 3 residues early in the read; its end comes from the germline J gene. J is TRBJ2-2 and V is TRBV7-2; perhaps TRBD2 as D (6 bases). The CDR3 spans 14 residues. The germline gives CDR1 SGHTA, CDR2 FQGNSA. CDR3 region: CASSRGVVNEKLFF. The covered CDR3 bases are TGTGCCAGCAGCCGCGGGGTGGTTAATGAAAAG. Based on the CDR3 plus reference TRBV7-2 and TRBJ2-2, the full variable domain is GAGVSQSPSNKVTEKGKDVELRCDPISGHTALYWYRQSLGQGLEFLIYFQGNSAPDKSGLPSDRFSAERTGGSVSTLTIQRTQQEDSAVYLCASSRGVVNEKLFFGEGSRLTVL.

Concerning this clone itself: Coverage ceases 3 residues before the CDR3 finishes, and the germline J gene fills in the end. This chain links TRBV5-1 with TRBJ2-5, with 10 bases matching TRBD2. The germline gives CDR1 SGHRS, CDR2 YFSETQ. The CDR3 contains 17 residues. J gave up 1 base and V 4 bases, and 10 bases lay outside the gene matches. CDR3 DNA (partial): TGCGCCAGCAGCCGGGGCCCAAGCGGGGGGGTCCAAGAGACC. Its translation: CASSRGPSGGVQET. The whole CDR3 reads CASSRGPSGGVQETQYF.

With regard to this clone: The read comes to an end 3 residues before the CDR3 does, leaving the germline J gene to fill in the end. This rearrangement joins TRBV20-1 to TRBJ2-7; 7 nucleotides agree with TRBD1. Trimming cost V 3 bases and J 0 bases; bases outside gene matches: 5. The CDR3 totals 14 residues. Germline V lookup: CDR1 DFQATT, CDR2 SNEGSKA (reference sequence). The part of the CDR3 DNA that was read is TGCAGTGCTAGGGACAGGCGTATCTCCTACGAG. This sequence encodes CSARDRRISYE. The complete CDR3 sequence is CSARDRRISYEQYF.